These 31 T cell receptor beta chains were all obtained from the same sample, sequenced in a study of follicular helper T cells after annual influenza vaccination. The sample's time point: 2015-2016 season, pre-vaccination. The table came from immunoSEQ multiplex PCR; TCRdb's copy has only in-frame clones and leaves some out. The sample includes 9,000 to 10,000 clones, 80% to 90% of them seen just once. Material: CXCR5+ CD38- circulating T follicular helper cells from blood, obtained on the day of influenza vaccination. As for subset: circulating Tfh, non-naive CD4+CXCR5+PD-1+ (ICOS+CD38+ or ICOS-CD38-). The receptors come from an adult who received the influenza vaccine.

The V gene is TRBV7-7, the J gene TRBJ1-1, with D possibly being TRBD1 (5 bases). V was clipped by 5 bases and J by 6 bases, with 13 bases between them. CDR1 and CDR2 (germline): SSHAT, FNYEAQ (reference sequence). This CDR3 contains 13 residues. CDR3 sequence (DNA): TGTGCCAGCAGCGCGGGGGTAGAGGCTGAAGCTTTCTTT. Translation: CASSAGVEAEAFF.

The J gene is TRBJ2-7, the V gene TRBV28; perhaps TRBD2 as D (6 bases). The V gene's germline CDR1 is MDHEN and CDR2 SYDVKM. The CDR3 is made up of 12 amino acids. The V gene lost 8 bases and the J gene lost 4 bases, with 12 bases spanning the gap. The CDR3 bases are TGTGCCAGCCTAGCGAGCAGGTACGAGCAGTACTTC. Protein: CASLASRYEQYF.

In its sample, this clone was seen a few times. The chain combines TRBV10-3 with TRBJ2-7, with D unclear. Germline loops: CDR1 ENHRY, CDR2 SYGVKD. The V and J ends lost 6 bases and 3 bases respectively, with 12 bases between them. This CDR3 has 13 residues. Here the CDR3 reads CAIRLDLLYEQYF. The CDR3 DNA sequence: TGTGCCATCAGATTGGACCTTCTCTACGAGCAGTACTTC.

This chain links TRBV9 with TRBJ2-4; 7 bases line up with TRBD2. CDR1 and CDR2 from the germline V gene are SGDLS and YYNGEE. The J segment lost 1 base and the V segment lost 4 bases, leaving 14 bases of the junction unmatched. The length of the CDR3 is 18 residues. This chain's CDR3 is CASSKGEGGREAKNIQYF. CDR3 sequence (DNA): TGTGCCAGCAGCAAAGGGGAGGGAGGCAGGGAGGCCAAAAACATTCAGTACTTC.

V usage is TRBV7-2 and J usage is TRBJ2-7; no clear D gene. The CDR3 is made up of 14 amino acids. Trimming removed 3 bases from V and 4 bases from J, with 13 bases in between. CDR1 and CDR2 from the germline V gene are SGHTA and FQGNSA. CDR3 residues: CASSFDSHSYEQYF. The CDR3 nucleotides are TGTGCCAGCAGCTTTGATTCCCATTCATACGAGCAGTACTTC.

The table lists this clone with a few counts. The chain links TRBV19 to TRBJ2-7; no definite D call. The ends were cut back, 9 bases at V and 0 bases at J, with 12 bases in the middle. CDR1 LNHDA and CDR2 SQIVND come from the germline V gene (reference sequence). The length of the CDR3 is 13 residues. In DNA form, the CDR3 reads TGTGCCAGCGGAACGAGAAACTCCTACGAGCAGTACTTC. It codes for CASGTRNSYEQYF. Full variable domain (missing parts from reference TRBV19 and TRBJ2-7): DGGITQSPKYLFRKEGQNVTLSCEQNLNHDAMYWYRQDPGQGLRLIYYSQIVNDFQKGDIAEGYSVSREKKESFPLTVTSAQKNPTAFYLCASGTRNSYEQYFGPGTRLTVT.

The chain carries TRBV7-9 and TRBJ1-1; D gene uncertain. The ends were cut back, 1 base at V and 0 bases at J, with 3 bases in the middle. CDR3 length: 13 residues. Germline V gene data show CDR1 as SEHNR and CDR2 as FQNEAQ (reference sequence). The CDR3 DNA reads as TGTGCCAGCAGCTTAGAGGTGAACACTGAAGCTTTCTTT. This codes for CASSLEVNTEAFF.

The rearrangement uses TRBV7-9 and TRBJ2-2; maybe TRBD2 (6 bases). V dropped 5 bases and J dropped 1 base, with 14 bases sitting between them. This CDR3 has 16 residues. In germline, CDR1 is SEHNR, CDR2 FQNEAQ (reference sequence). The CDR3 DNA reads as TGTGCCAGCAGCCCCCTCGGTAGCGGGAACACCGGGGAGCTGTTTTTT. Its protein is CASSPLGSGNTGELFF.

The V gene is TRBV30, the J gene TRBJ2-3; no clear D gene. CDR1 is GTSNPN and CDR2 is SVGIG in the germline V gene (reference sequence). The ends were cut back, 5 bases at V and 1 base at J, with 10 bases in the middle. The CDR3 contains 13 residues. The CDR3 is CAWENSRTDTQYF. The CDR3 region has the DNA TGTGCCTGGGAGAACTCGCGCACAGATACGCAGTATTTT.

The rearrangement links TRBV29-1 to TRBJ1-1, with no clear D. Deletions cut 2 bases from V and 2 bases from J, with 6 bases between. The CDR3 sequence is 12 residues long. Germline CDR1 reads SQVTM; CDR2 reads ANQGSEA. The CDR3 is CSVENLNTEAFF. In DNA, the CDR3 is TGCAGCGTTGAAAACCTTAACACTGAAGCTTTCTTT.

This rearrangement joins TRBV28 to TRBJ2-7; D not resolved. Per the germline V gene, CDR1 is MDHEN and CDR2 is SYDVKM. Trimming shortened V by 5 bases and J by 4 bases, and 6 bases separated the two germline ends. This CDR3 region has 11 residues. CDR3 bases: TGTGCCAGCAGTCAACGTTACGAGCAGTACTTC. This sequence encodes CASSQRYEQYF.

CDR3 residues: CASSSDQEGDTQYF. CDR3 DNA sequence: TGTGCCAGCAGTTCAGACCAGGAGGGAGATACGCAGTATTTT. V and J are TRBV27 and TRBJ2-3; a possible D gene is TRBD2 (6 bases). V was shortened by 4 bases and J by 5 bases, with 13 bases between the two germline ends. This CDR3 is 14 amino acids long. The germline gives CDR1 MNHEY, CDR2 SMNVEV (reference sequence).

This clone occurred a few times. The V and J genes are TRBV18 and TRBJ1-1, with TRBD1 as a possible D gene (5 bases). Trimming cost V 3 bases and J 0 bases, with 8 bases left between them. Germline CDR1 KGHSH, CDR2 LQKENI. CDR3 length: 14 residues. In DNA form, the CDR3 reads TGTGCCAGCTCACCCCCGGGGGTGAACACTGAAGCTTTCTTT. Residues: CASSPPGVNTEAFF. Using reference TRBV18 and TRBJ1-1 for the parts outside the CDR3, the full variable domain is NAGVMQNPRHLVRRRGQEARLRCSPMKGHSHVYWYRQLPEEGLKFMVYLQKENIIDESGMPKERFSAEFPKEGPSILRIQQVVRGDSAAYFCASSPPGVNTEAFFGQGTRLTVV.

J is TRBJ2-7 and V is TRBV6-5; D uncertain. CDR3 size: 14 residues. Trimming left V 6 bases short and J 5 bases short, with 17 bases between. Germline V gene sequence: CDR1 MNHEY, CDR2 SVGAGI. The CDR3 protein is CASSRVNLLDEQYF. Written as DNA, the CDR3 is TGTGCCAGCAGCCGCGTCAATCTGCTAGACGAGCAGTACTTC.

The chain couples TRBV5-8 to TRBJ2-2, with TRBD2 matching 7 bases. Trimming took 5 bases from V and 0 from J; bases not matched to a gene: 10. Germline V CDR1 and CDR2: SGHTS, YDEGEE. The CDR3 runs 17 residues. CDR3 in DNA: TGTGCCAGCAGTATGAGCGGGGATTTCGCGAACACCGGGGAGCTGTTTTTT. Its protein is CASSMSGDFANTGELFF.

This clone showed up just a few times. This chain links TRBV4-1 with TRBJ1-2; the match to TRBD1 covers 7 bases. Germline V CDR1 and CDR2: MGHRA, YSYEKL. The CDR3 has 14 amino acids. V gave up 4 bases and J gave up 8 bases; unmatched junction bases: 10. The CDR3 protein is CASSPSTGSGGYTF. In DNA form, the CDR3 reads TGCGCCAGCAGCCCCTCGACAGGGTCTGGAGGCTACACCTTC.

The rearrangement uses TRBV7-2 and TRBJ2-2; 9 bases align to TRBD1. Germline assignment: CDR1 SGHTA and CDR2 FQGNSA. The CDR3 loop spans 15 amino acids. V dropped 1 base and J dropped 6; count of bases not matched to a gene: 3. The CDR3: CASSLETGGSGELFF. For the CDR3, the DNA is TGTGCCAGCAGCTTAGAGACAGGGGGGTCCGGGGAGCTGTTTTTT.

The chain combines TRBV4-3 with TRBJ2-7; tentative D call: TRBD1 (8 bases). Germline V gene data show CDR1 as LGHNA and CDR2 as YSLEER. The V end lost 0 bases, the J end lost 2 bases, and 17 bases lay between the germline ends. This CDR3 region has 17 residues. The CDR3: CASSQDPRTGTTYEQYF. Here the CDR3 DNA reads TGCGCCAGCAGCCAAGATCCCCGGACAGGGACTACCTACGAGCAGTACTTC.

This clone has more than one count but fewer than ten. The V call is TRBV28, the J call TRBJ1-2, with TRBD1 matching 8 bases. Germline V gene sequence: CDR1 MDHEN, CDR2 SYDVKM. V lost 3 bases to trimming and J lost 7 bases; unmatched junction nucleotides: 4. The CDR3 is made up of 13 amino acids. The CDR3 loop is CASSFQGASGYTF. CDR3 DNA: TGTGCCAGCAGTTTCCAGGGGGCGAGTGGCTACACCTTC.

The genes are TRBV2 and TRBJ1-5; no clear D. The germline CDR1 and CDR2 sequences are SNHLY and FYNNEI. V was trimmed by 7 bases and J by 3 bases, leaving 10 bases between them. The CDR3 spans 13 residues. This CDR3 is CASMGQFNQPQHF. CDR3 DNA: TGTGCCAGCATGGGCCAGTTCAATCAGCCCCAGCATTTT.

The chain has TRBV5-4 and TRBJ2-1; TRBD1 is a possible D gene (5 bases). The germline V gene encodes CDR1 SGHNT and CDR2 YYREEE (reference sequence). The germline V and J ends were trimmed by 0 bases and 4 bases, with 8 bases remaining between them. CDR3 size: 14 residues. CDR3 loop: CASSLGQGYNEQFF. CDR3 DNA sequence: TGTGCCAGCAGCTTGGGGCAGGGTTACAATGAGCAGTTCTTC. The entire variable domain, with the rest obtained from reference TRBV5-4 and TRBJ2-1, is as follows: ETGVTQSPTHLIKTRGQQVTLRCSSQSGHNTVSWYQQALGQGPQFIFQYYREEENGRGNFPPRFSGLQFPNYSSELNVNALELDDSALYLCASSLGQGYNEQFFGPGTRLTVL.

DNA for the CDR3: TGTGCCAGCAGTCAAGGACGGTCTGAAGCTTTCTTT. Protein product: CASSQGRSEAFF. This chain connects TRBV6-1 to TRBJ1-1; D not certain. There are 12 residues in the CDR3. Germline lookup yields CDR1 MNHNS and CDR2 SASEGT. Deletions cut 5 bases from V and 6 bases from J, with 10 bases between.

In DNA, the CDR3 is TGTGCCAGCAAAAGGGGTTTGGGGAATGAGCAGTTCTTC. Its translation is CASKRGLGNEQFF. The rearrangement uses TRBV7-9 and TRBJ2-1; perhaps TRBD1 as D (5 bases). With 7 bases removed from V and 7 bases from J, the gap between germline ends came to 14 bases. CDR1 and CDR2 (germline): SEHNR, FQNEAQ (reference sequence). The CDR3 runs 13 residues.

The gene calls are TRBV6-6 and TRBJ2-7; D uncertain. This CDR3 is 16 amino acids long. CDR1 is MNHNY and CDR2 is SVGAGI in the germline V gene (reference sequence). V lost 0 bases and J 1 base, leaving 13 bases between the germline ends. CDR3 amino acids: CASSYSTRTASYEQYF. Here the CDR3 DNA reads TGTGCCAGCAGTTACTCGACACGTACCGCTTCCTACGAGCAGTACTTC.

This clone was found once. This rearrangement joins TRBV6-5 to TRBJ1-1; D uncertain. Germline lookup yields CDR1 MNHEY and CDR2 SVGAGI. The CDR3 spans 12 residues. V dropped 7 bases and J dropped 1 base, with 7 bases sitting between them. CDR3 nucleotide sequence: TGTGCCAGCACGGGTCGGAACACTGAAGCTTTCTTT. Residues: CASTGRNTEAFF.

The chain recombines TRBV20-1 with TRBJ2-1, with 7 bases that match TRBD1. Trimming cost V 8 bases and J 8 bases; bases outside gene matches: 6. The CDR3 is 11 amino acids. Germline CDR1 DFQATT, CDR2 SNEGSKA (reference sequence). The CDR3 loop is CSPRQGDEQFF. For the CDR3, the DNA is TGCAGTCCACGTCAGGGGGATGAGCAGTTCTTC.

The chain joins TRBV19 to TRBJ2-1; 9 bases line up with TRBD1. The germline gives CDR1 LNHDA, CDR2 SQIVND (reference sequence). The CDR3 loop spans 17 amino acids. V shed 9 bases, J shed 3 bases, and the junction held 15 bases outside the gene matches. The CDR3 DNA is TGTGCCAGCCGCCCTACCGCCGGGACAGGGAACTACAATGAGCAGTTCTTC. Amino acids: CASRPTAGTGNYNEQFF.

CDR3 sequence: CASSWDESSGRQYF. CDR3 nucleotide sequence: TGCGCCAGCAGCTGGGATGAGTCTAGCGGGAGGCAGTACTTC. V gene TRBV5-1 combines with J gene TRBJ2-7; 10 bases are a match to TRBD2. Germline V CDR1 and CDR2: SGHRS, YFSETQ. This CDR3 comprises 14 residues. V lost 3 bases, J lost 9 bases, and 9 bases stayed unmatched.

The CDR3 coding sequence is TGTGCCTGGAGTCCGGGATTCTCTGGAAACACCATATATTTT. Residues: CAWSPGFSGNTIYF. This chain connects TRBV30 to TRBJ1-3; D not certain. Between the trimmed V and J ends, which lost 2 bases and 0 bases, there was a span of 8 bases. This CDR3 is 14 amino acids long. CDR1 and CDR2 from the germline V gene are GTSNPN and SVGIG (reference sequence).

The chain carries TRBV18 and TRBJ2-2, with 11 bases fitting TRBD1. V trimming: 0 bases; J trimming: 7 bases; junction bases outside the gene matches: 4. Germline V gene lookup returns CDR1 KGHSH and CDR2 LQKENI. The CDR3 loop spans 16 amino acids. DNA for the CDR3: TGTGCCAGCTCACCACCCGGACAGGGGGCTATCGGGGAGCTGTTTTTT. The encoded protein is CASSPPGQGAIGELFF.

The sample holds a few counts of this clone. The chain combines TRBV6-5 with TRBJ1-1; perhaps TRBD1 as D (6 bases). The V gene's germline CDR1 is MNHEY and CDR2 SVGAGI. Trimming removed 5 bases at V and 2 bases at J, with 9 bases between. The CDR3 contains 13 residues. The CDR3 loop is CASSKQGNTEAFF. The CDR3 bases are TGTGCCAGCAGTAAACAGGGAAACACTGAAGCTTTCTTT.